This TCR beta chain stems from a study of OX40 agonist ivuxolimab in advanced cancers. Across the study: Ivuxolimab, which is an agonistic anti-OX40 (CD134) antibody, was administered to the patients.

V lost 4 bases and J lost 5, with 8 bases in between. The CDR3 length is 12 residues. Germline V CDR1 and CDR2: MNHNS, SASEGT. Points on this clone: The antigen remains undetermined.

The method was immunoSEQ multiplex PCR; TCRdb's version includes in-frame clones alone and lacks a portion of them. This table has 66,000 or so clones, 70% to 80% appearing once. Whole-study findings and limits: It was not determined which antigens were specifically recognized by the peripheral T cells that had undergone clonal expansion. Relatively little clonal expansion, among the lowest observed, appeared in partial responders at 0.1-3.0 mg/kg.

The sequencing used CD4+ or CD8+ T cells sorted from blood, collected in a trial of the OX40 agonist ivuxolimab. This sequence originates from an adult with an advanced solid tumor such as melanoma, head and neck, liver or kidney cancer. J is TRBJ2-5 and V is TRBV6-1, with D possibly TRBD1 on 5 matching bases. As DNA, the CDR3 is TGTGCCAGCAGTGCGTCAGGGGAGACCCAGTACTTC. As protein: CASSASGETQYF.